Below are 17 T cell receptor beta chains sequenced from a single sample in a study of T cell changes during pregnancy in multiple sclerosis. Method: immunoSEQ multiplex PCR; TCRdb's copy keeps in-frame clones and lacks some. The sample has tens of thousands of clones, 94% seen once. The source material was peripheral blood, sampled in the third trimester of pregnancy. These TCRs come from a female donor with multiple sclerosis, enrolled in a pregnancy study.

The rearrangement joins TRBV5-1 to TRBJ2-7; 8 bases are shared with TRBD1. The length of the CDR3 is 14 residues. Germline values: CDR1 SGHRS, CDR2 YFSETQ. The junction had 6 bases not matched to a gene; V was cut back by 0 bases and J by 7 bases. CDR3 nucleotide sequence: TGCGCCAGCAGCTTGGGGACAGGGTTGTGGGAGCAGTACTTC. Protein: CASSLGTGLWEQYF.

The V and J genes are TRBV6-1 and TRBJ2-1; 9 bases fit TRBD2. The CDR3 loop spans 19 amino acids. V shed 3 bases, J shed 7 bases, and the junction held 19 bases outside the gene matches. Per the germline V gene, CDR1 is MNHNS and CDR2 is SASEGT. The chain's CDR3 is CASSDVLKREAHPRNEQFF. CDR3 in DNA: TGTGCCAGCAGTGACGTTCTGAAGCGGGAGGCCCATCCTCGGAATGAGCAGTTCTTC.

This clone was counted once. The rearrangement links TRBV4-2 to TRBJ2-7; TRBD2 aligns across 10 bases. Germline V gives CDR1 LGHNA, CDR2 YNFKEQ. CDR3 length: 16 amino acids. V shed 0 bases, J shed 4 bases, and the junction held 6 bases outside the gene matches. CDR3 DNA sequence: TGTGCCAGCAGCCAAGAGAGGTCAGCGGGAGGGTACGAGCAGTACTTC. This encodes CASSQERSAGGYEQYF.

This clone has just one count. V usage is TRBV5-5 and J usage is TRBJ2-1; 11 nucleotides line up with TRBD2. CDR1 is SGHKS, CDR2 YYEKEE, per germline (reference sequence). V was pared by 2 bases and J by 0 bases, with 1 base of the junction left unmatched. The CDR3 has 16 residues. The CDR3 loop is CASSFGLAGSYNEQFF. In DNA form, the CDR3 reads TGTGCCAGCAGCTTCGGACTAGCGGGCTCCTACAATGAGCAGTTCTTC.

V is TRBV14 and J is TRBJ2-7; possible D gene TRBD1, 6 bases. Trimming shortened V by 4 bases and J by 7 bases, and 17 bases separated the two germline ends. This CDR3 comprises 14 residues. Germline V gene sequence: CDR1 SGHDN, CDR2 FVKESK. The CDR3 coding sequence is TGTGCCAGCAGCCGAACAGGCAGGGGTGGTGAGCAGTACTTC. This sequence encodes CASSRTGRGGEQYF.

The chain recombines TRBV5-5 with TRBJ1-2, with 7 bases aligning to TRBD1. The CDR3 spans 15 residues. V lost 4 bases and J lost 3; bases outside the gene matches: 9. Germline assignment: CDR1 SGHKS and CDR2 YYEKEE (reference sequence). CDR3 in amino acids: CASSHMEQGYYGYTF. The CDR3 nucleotides read TGTGCCAGCAGCCATATGGAACAGGGGTACTATGGCTACACCTTC.

The chain couples TRBV4-1 to TRBJ2-1; D is unresolved. Looked up from germline, CDR1 is MGHRA and CDR2 is YSYEKL. V gave up 3 bases and J gave up 3 bases, with 6 bases separating them. The CDR3 consists of 13 residues. The CDR3 nucleotides are TGCGCCAGCAGCCAGGGCAACTACAATGAGCAGTTCTTC. It codes for CASSQGNYNEQFF.

This chain uses TRBV9 with TRBJ1-1; D is ambiguous. V lost 7 bases and J lost 8, with 9 bases in between. CDR3 size: 10 residues. Per the germline V gene, CDR1 is SGDLS and CDR2 is YYNGEE. The CDR3 reads CASRKREAFF. The CDR3, as DNA: TGTGCCAGCCGCAAGAGGGAAGCTTTCTTT.

V gene TRBV4-3 combines with J gene TRBJ2-5, with 8 bases fitting TRBD1. The CDR3 loop spans 14 amino acids. The trim removed 2 bases at V and 2 bases at J, leaving 1 base unmatched. The V gene's germline CDR1 is LGHNA and CDR2 YSLEER. CDR3 loop: CASSQYRGQETQYF. The CDR3 coding sequence is TGCGCCAGCAGCCAATACAGGGGGCAAGAGACCCAGTACTTC.

This clone was recorded only once. The chain uses TRBV7-8 and TRBJ2-1; 14 bases agree with TRBD2. V lost 5 bases, J lost 7 bases, and 7 bases stayed unmatched. CDR1 and CDR2 from the germline V gene are SGHVS and FQNEAQ. This CDR3 has 16 residues. The CDR3, as DNA: TGTGCCAGCAGCCGAGGACTAGCGGGAGGTTATAATGAGCAGTTCTTC. Protein: CASSRGLAGGYNEQFF.

This rearrangement joins TRBV9 to TRBJ1-4, with TRBD1 as a possible D gene (5 bases). Per germline, CDR1 SGDLS and CDR2 YYNGEE. V was trimmed by 4 bases and J by 3 bases, leaving 13 bases between them. The CDR3 sequence is 15 residues long. CDR3 DNA: TGTGCCAGCAGCTACCGACAGAAGCCTAATGAAAAACTGTTTTTT. Residues: CASSYRQKPNEKLFF.

The V call is TRBV30, the J call TRBJ2-7; TRBD2 matches at 10 bases. Germline values: CDR1 GTSNPN, CDR2 SVGIG (reference sequence). The CDR3 runs 14 residues. J lost 1 base, V lost 1 base, and 1 base had no gene match. CDR3: CAWSGTSGSYEQYF. The CDR3 DNA sequence: TGTGCCTGGAGTGGGACTAGCGGATCCTACGAGCAGTACTTC. Combining the CDR3 with reference TRBV30 and TRBJ2-7 gives the whole variable domain SQTIHQWPATLVQPVGSPLSLECTVEGTSNPNLYWYRQAAGRGLQLLFYSVGIGQISSEVPQNLSASRPQDRQFILSSKKLLLSDSGFYLCAWSGTSGSYEQYFGPGTRLTVT.

This chain connects TRBV9 to TRBJ2-6, with D tentatively TRBD2 (6 bases). In germline, CDR1 is SGDLS, CDR2 YYNGEE. The CDR3 covers 18 residues. V lost 3 bases to trimming and J lost 3 bases, with 19 bases between them. The CDR3 bases are TGTGCCAGCAGCGAGGGTGGTGGCGGACTACGTGGGGCCAACGTCCTGACTTTC. Residues: CASSEGGGGLRGANVLTF.

The chain couples TRBV29-1 to TRBJ1-2; D is unclear. CDR1 is SQVTM, CDR2 ANQGSEA, per germline. The CDR3 is 12 residues long. Trimming pared 4 bases from V and 2 bases from J, leaving 8 bases between. This CDR3 is CSVGGLNYGYTF. The CDR3 DNA reads as TGCAGCGTTGGTGGGCTAAACTATGGCTACACCTTC.

This chain links TRBV19 with TRBJ2-7; 7 positions match TRBD1. This CDR3 contains 13 residues. Germline loops: CDR1 LNHDA, CDR2 SQIVND (reference sequence). With V trimmed by 5 bases and J by 7 bases, 8 bases remained unmatched. The CDR3 sequence is CASSSRDSQEQYF. In DNA, the CDR3 is TGTGCCAGTAGTTCCCGGGACAGTCAGGAGCAGTACTTC.

This clone has just a few counts. This chain connects TRBV14 to TRBJ2-1; 10 bases agree with TRBD1. CDR3 length equals 16 residues. Germline trimming cut 1 base from V and 5 bases from J; bases unmatched to any gene: 5. From germline, CDR1 is SGHDN and CDR2 FVKESK. The CDR3, as DNA: TGTGCCAGCAGCCAAGGACCGGGACAGGGGAACAATGAGCAGTTCTTC. Amino acid sequence: CASSQGPGQGNNEQFF.

The rearrangement uses TRBV7-2 and TRBJ1-2; D possibly corresponds to TRBD1 (6 bases). Trimming pared 7 bases from V and 4 bases from J, leaving 16 bases between. CDR1 is SGHTA, CDR2 FQGNSA, per germline. The CDR3 extends over 14 amino acids. CDR3 sequence: CASKIQVDSYGYTF. CDR3 sequence (DNA): TGTGCCAGCAAGATACAGGTGGACAGCTATGGCTACACCTTC.